Each of the 27 T cell receptor beta chains below was sequenced from the same sample in a study of cytomegalovirus exposure and HLA in healthy donors. The PCR was carried out with 60 Vbeta primers and 13 Jbeta primers. Some clones are missing from TCRdb's copy, which holds only in-frame ones; the method was immunoSEQ multiplex PCR. The sample includes around 150,000 clones, approximately 80% of them seen just once. Sequences were obtained from PBMCs. The receptors were gathered from a man aged 30 to 39 in good health and CMV-seropositive.

This clone was recorded once. The V and J genes are TRBV4-1 and TRBJ2-2; possibly TRBD1 for D (6 bases). V lost 1 base and J 5 bases, leaving 11 bases between the germline ends. Germline CDR1 MGHRA, CDR2 YSYEKL. CDR3 size: 15 residues. CDR3 sequence: CASSQVGARTGELFF. For the CDR3, the DNA is TGCGCCAGCAGCCAAGTGGGGGCTCGGACCGGGGAGCTGTTTTTT.

This clone was counted between two and nine times. The chain carries TRBV19 and TRBJ1-2; TRBD1 aligns across 7 bases. Germline loops: CDR1 LNHDA, CDR2 SQIVND (reference sequence). V was pared by 3 bases and J by 0 bases, with 4 bases of the junction left unmatched. The CDR3 has 15 residues. The CDR3 sequence: CASSIGTAANYGYTF. CDR3 bases: TGTGCCAGTAGTATCGGGACAGCAGCTAACTATGGCTACACCTTC.

The rearrangement uses TRBV7-7 and TRBJ2-7, with 8 bases that match TRBD1. This CDR3 has 13 residues. CDR1 is SSHAT, CDR2 FNYEAQ, per germline (reference sequence). The V and J ends lost 5 bases and 5 bases, in that order; junction bases with no gene match: 5. CDR3 coding DNA: TGTGCCAGCAGCCCCAGGACAGGGCACGAGCAGTACTTC. Residues: CASSPRTGHEQYF.

This clone was detected only a few times. This chain connects TRBV5-6 to TRBJ2-3, with D possibly matching TRBD1 (5 bases). The CDR3 spans 14 residues. Germline CDR1 is SGHDT and CDR2 is YYEEEE. Trimming pared 1 base from V and 2 bases from J, leaving 8 bases between. CDR3 region: CASSLNRPTDTQYF. The CDR3, as DNA: TGTGCCAGCAGCTTGAACAGGCCCACAGATACGCAGTATTTT.

This clone was seen only a few times. The chain combines TRBV21-1 with TRBJ2-5; the D call in the table, TRBD2, was not verified against the DNA. TRBV21-1 is given as a pseudogene. The CDR3 runs 16 residues. CDR3 sequence reads: CASSKVRASGQETQYF. The CDR3 DNA reads as TGTGCCAGCAGCAAAGTTCGGGCTAGCGGGCAAGAGACCCAGTACTTC.

This sequence joins TRBV25-1 and TRBJ2-3, with TRBD1 identical over 9 bases. This CDR3 spans 14 amino acids. V shed 5 bases, J shed 3 bases, and the junction held 3 bases outside the gene matches. The germline gives CDR1 MGHDK, CDR2 SYGVNS. CDR3 DNA sequence: TGTGCCAGCAGTTCCGGACAGGGGACAGATACGCAGTATTTT. This gives the protein CASSSGQGTDTQYF.

The chain recombines TRBV19 with TRBJ2-7; 8 nucleotides match TRBD1. This CDR3 comprises 15 residues. With 5 bases clipped from V and 0 bases from J, the junction kept 6 bases outside the gene matches. Germline loops: CDR1 LNHDA, CDR2 SQIVND (reference sequence). The chain's CDR3 is CASSGDRGSSYEQYF. CDR3 sequence (DNA): TGTGCCAGTAGTGGAGACAGGGGCAGCTCCTACGAGCAGTACTTC.

This rearrangement joins TRBV7-9 to TRBJ1-1; the D is unclear. Trimming stripped 5 bases from V and 1 base from J, with 11 bases between. The CDR3 totals 14 residues. In germline, CDR1 is SEHNR, CDR2 FQNEAQ (reference sequence). As DNA, the CDR3 is TGTGCCAGCAGCCCAGCTCAGCGGAACACTGAAGCTTTCTTT. This codes for CASSPAQRNTEAFF.

The V and J genes are TRBV6-5 and TRBJ2-5, with 8 bases that match TRBD1. This CDR3 has 14 residues. Looked up from germline, CDR1 is MNHEY and CDR2 is SVGAGI. V shed 8 bases, J shed 4 bases, and the junction held 9 bases outside the gene matches. The CDR3 DNA reads as TGTGCCAGCTGTACTGGACAGGGTGGAGAGACCCAGTACTTC. It encodes CASCTGQGGETQYF.

This clone was seen only a few times. V is TRBV27 and J is TRBJ2-1, with D possibly TRBD1 on 6 matching bases. V was cut by 3 bases and J by 4 bases, with 13 bases left in between. The CDR3 covers 15 residues. The germline V gene has CDR1 MNHEY and CDR2 SMNVEV (reference sequence). CDR3 region: CASSFYADSYNEQFF. The CDR3 DNA sequence: TGTGCCAGCAGTTTCTACGCGGACAGTTACAATGAGCAGTTCTTC.

In this sample, this clone turned up once. The chain combines TRBV7-9 with TRBJ2-7, with D hard to call. The CDR3 sequence is 13 residues long. V lost 2 bases and J lost 1, with 6 bases in between. Germline CDR1 SEHNR, CDR2 FQNEAQ (reference sequence). CDR3 DNA sequence: TGTGCCAGCAGCTTACTACAGTCCTACGAGCAGTACTTC. This sequence encodes CASSLLQSYEQYF. Variable domain in full (rest from reference TRBV7-9 and TRBJ2-7): DTGVSQNPRHKITKRGQNVTFRCDPISEHNRLYWYRQTLGQGPEFLTYFQNEAQLEKSRLLSDRFSAERPKGSFSTLEIQRTEQGDSAMYLCASSLLQSYEQYFGPGTRLTVT.

The chain is built from TRBV5-1 and TRBJ2-5; D not resolved. The V end was cut by 4 bases, the J end by 1 base, with 11 bases between. There are 14 residues in the CDR3. From germline, CDR1 is SGHRS and CDR2 YFSETQ. The CDR3 DNA follows: TGCGCCAGCAGCCGGTCGAGGCGCCAAGAGACCCAGTACTTC. This codes for CASSRSRRQETQYF.

The chain joins TRBV27 to TRBJ2-2, with TRBD2 matching 10 bases. V gave up 2 bases and J gave up 3 bases; unmatched junction bases: 0. Germline V lookup: CDR1 MNHEY, CDR2 SMNVEV (reference sequence). This CDR3 is built from 15 residues. In DNA, the CDR3 is TGTGCCAGCAGTTTACTAGCGGGGGACACCGGGGAGCTGTTTTTT. It specifies CASSLLAGDTGELFF.

J is TRBJ1-5 and V is TRBV6-5, with D possibly being TRBD1 (6 bases). The CDR3 is 15 amino acids. Germline values: CDR1 MNHEY, CDR2 SVGAGI. Trimming cost V 11 bases and J 7 bases, with 24 bases left between them. CDR3 sequence: CASALRRTASQPQHF. DNA of the CDR3: TGTGCCTCAGCCCTAAGACGGACAGCAAGCCAGCCCCAGCATTTT.

This chain links TRBV6-6 with TRBJ1-2; no reliable D call. Germline CDR1 and CDR2: MNHNY and SVGAGI (reference sequence). Trimming pared 0 bases from V and 2 bases from J, leaving 7 bases between. The length of the CDR3 is 14 residues. The CDR3 DNA sequence: TGTGCCAGCAGTTACTCAGTCAGGAACTATGGCTACACCTTC. Its protein is CASSYSVRNYGYTF.

The CDR3 nucleotides read TGTGCCAGCTCAACCCGGGGAGGGGGCTCTGGAAACACCATATATTTT. Translation gives CASSTRGGGSGNTIYF. The rearrangement uses TRBV28 and TRBJ1-3; D may be TRBD1 (6 bases). The V and J ends lost 8 bases and 0 bases respectively, with 17 bases between them. The V gene's germline CDR1 is MDHEN and CDR2 SYDVKM. The CDR3 is 16 residues long.

The chain couples TRBV29-1 to TRBJ1-1; D not resolved. The length of the CDR3 is 11 residues. Between the trimmed V and J ends, which lost 6 bases and 2 bases, there was a span of 7 bases. Germline V CDR1 and CDR2: SQVTM, ANQGSEA. The DNA for the CDR3 is TGCAGCGTCGACTTTAACACTGAAGCTTTCTTT. Its protein product is CSVDFNTEAFF.

The chain links TRBV28 to TRBJ2-7, with D possibly TRBD2 on 7 matching bases. Germline lookup yields CDR1 MDHEN and CDR2 SYDVKM. There are 14 residues in the CDR3. V shed 4 bases and J shed 6 bases, with 16 bases lying between them. As DNA, the CDR3 is TGTGCCAGCAGTTGGGGGGGACACCCCCTCGAGCAGTACTTC. This codes for CASSWGGHPLEQYF.

V usage is TRBV4-1 and J usage is TRBJ2-5, with D perhaps TRBD1 (6 bases). From germline, CDR1 is MGHRA and CDR2 YSYEKL. CDR3 size: 16 residues. Trimming took off 0 bases at V and 2 bases at J, with 13 bases between the two ends. CDR3 sequence reads: CASSQDPRQEQETQYF. The CDR3 DNA sequence: TGCGCCAGCAGCCAAGATCCGAGACAGGAACAAGAGACCCAGTACTTC.

The chain combines TRBV6-4 with TRBJ2-2, with 9 bases that match TRBD2. Germline CDR1 reads MRHNA; CDR2 reads SNTAGT. The CDR3 has 16 amino acids. The junction had 6 bases not matched to a gene; V was cut back by 5 bases and J by 2 bases. CDR3 loop: CASSYSGGSNTGELFF. In nucleotides, the CDR3 is TGTGCCAGCAGTTATAGCGGGGGAAGCAACACCGGGGAGCTGTTTTTT.

The chain carries TRBV6-1 and TRBJ2-7; D is unclear. CDR1 and CDR2 (germline): MNHNS, SASEGT. Trimming took 2 bases from V and 1 from J, leaving 9 bases between them. The CDR3 contains 14 residues. The CDR3, as DNA: TGTGCCAGCAGTGAAAGATCAACTTCCTACGAGCAGTACTTC. Translation gives CASSERSTSYEQYF.

This clone was recorded a few times. The genes are TRBV11-2 and TRBJ2-1; a possible D gene is TRBD2 (7 bases). This CDR3 region has 15 residues. CDR1 SGHAT and CDR2 FQNNGV come from the germline V gene. Trimming left V 7 bases short and J 10 bases short, with 23 bases between. CDR3 DNA: TGTGCCAGCACCCAGGATGGGGGGGCCCCCAGGGAGCAGTTCTTC. Protein sequence: CASTQDGGAPREQFF.

The chain is built from TRBV28 and TRBJ1-1, with 8 positions matching TRBD1. CDR3 length: 13 residues. V gave up 6 bases and J gave up 4 bases; unmatched junction bases: 4. CDR1 MDHEN and CDR2 SYDVKM come from the germline V gene. Written as DNA, the CDR3 is TGTGCCAGCAGGCCCGGACAGGGCACTGAAGCTTTCTTT. It translates to CASRPGQGTEAFF.

The chain uses TRBV27 and TRBJ2-3; maybe TRBD2 (6 bases). The CDR3 extends over 14 amino acids. CDR1 is MNHEY, CDR2 SMNVEV, per germline (reference sequence). Trimming took 3 bases from V and 0 from J, leaving 7 bases between them. The CDR3 DNA is TGTGCCAGCAGTTTGGACTACAGCACAGATACGCAGTATTTT. Amino acid sequence: CASSLDYSTDTQYF.

V usage is TRBV7-9 and J usage is TRBJ2-3; 7 bases are a match to TRBD1. Germline CDR1 is SEHNR and CDR2 is FQNEAQ (reference sequence). The CDR3 is 17 amino acids. V shed 6 bases and J 0 bases; nucleotides not matched to a gene: 12. The CDR3 DNA sequence: TGTGCCAGCAGAAAAATGCCCGACAGGGCCAGCACAGATACGCAGTATTTT. It is translated as CASRKMPDRASTDTQYF. Supplemented by reference TRBV7-9 and TRBJ2-3, the full variable domain reads DTGVSQNPRHKITKRGQNVTFRCDPISEHNRLYWYRQTLGQGPEFLTYFQNEAQLEKSRLLSDRFSAERPKGSFSTLEIQRTEQGDSAMYLCASRKMPDRASTDTQYFGPGTRLTVL.

CDR3 sequence reads: CASQYRLAGTYNEQFF. CDR3 bases: TGTGCCAGCCAGTACCGACTAGCGGGGACCTACAATGAGCAGTTCTTC. The J gene is TRBJ2-1, the V gene TRBV5-4; 11 bases line up with TRBD2. V shed 7 bases and J 2 bases; nucleotides not matched to a gene: 8. From germline, CDR1 is SGHNT and CDR2 YYREEE (reference sequence). There are 16 residues in the CDR3.

The genes are TRBV7-2 and TRBJ2-1; 7 bases map to TRBD2. Trimming removed 0 bases from V and 9 bases from J; junction bases left unmatched: 8. This CDR3 region has 15 residues. Looked up from germline, CDR1 is SGHTA and CDR2 is FQGNSA. Here the CDR3 DNA reads TGTGCCAGCAGCTTAGCGGGGGGGTCCCCGGGTGAGCAGTTCTTC. Translating it yields CASSLAGGSPGEQFF.